This TCR beta chain originates from a study of cytotoxic CD8 clonotypes in ibrutinib-treated CLL. As for the study in general: Within the patient group, ten to twelve were relapsed/refractory and approximately 16 treatment-naive, and approximately 17 were IGHV unmutated. Response samples were drawn at a median of approximately 11 months of treatment, range 6 to 36.

Using immunoSEQ multiplex PCR, the repertoire was profiled, and TCRdb retains in-frame clones only, with some absent. The sample has over 100,000 clones, roughly 88% seen once. A note on this clone: Its antigen is unknown.

Around 2.2 micrograms of genomic DNA came from cryopreserved PBMCs for TCR beta libraries. Whole-study findings and limits: Once treatment began, public clonotypes, which were uncommon, contracted or stayed stable.

CDR3 length equals 15 residues. Germline V gene data show CDR1 as MDHEN and CDR2 as SYDVKM. Trimming took 3 bases from V and 3 from J, leaving 15 bases between them. This clonotype was obtained from a human donor with chronic lymphocytic leukemia. The specimen comprised PBMCs, sampled after 24 months of ibrutinib treatment. V gene TRBV28 combines with J gene TRBJ2-7; the D is unclear. CDR3 region: CASSFKESRHYEQYF. The DNA for the CDR3 is TGTGCCAGCAGTTTTAAGGAGTCGAGACACTACGAGCAGTACTTC.